This is a list of T cell receptor beta chains from one sample in a study of cytomegalovirus exposure and HLA in healthy donors. This table comes from immunoSEQ multiplex PCR, and its TCRdb copy is limited to in-frame clones, with some not included. The sample lists roughly 150,000 clones, over 70% seen once, with around 2.2% in the top ten. The sequencing sample was made of PBMCs. The receptors shown here come from a man in his thirties or forties in good health and CMV-seronegative. Both conserved end residues are part of each CDR3. A D gene is named only where the DNA matches it firmly. Clone size appears in some rows only: once, few, many, or a class for an expanded clone.

d_call: .
j_call: TRBJ2-7
v_call: TRBV15
clone_size: once
cdr3_nt: TGTGCCACCAGCAAGTGGTCGGGAGTTGCCTACGAGCAGTACTTC
cdr3_aa: CATSKWSGVAYEQYF

d_call: .
j_call: TRBJ1-1
v_call: TRBV10-3
clone_size: .
cdr3_nt: TGTGCCACCTTGGACACGGCAGCAGGCGCTGAAGCTTTCTTT
cdr3_aa: CATLDTAAGAEAFF

d_call: TRBD1
j_call: TRBJ1-5
v_call: TRBV10-3
clone_size: .
cdr3_nt: TGTGCCATCAGAGCCGGGACAGTGCACAATCAGCCCCAGCATTTT
cdr3_aa: CAIRAGTVHNQPQHF

d_call: TRBD1
j_call: TRBJ2-3
v_call: TRBV28
clone_size: few
cdr3_nt: TGTGCCAGCGGGGCCCTGACAGGGCAACGTGCGCAGTATTTT
cdr3_aa: CASGALTGQRAQYF

d_call: .
j_call: TRBJ2-1
v_call: TRBV28
clone_size: .
cdr3_nt: TGTGCCAGCAGTTTTAGCCTAGCACGAGCCTACAATGAGCAGTTCTTC
cdr3_aa: CASSFSLARAYNEQFF

d_call: .
j_call: TRBJ2-6
v_call: TRBV10-3
clone_size: .
cdr3_nt: TGTGCCATCAGGAGGGCTGGGGCCAACGTCCTGACTTTC
cdr3_aa: CAIRRAGANVLTF

d_call: .
j_call: TRBJ2-1
v_call: TRBV29-1
clone_size: .
cdr3_nt: TGCAGCGTTGAAGTGGCTGGCTATGAGCAGTTCTTC
cdr3_aa: CSVEVAGYEQFF

d_call: TRBD1
j_call: TRBJ2-7
v_call: TRBV2
clone_size: .
cdr3_nt: TGTGCCAGCAGTGAACTGGCGGGACAGGGTAACTACGAGCAGTACTTC
cdr3_aa: CASSELAGQGNYEQYF

d_call: .
j_call: TRBJ2-7
v_call: TRBV4-2
clone_size: .
cdr3_nt: TGTAGGTGGGGGAGGATCACCTACGAGCAGTACTTC
cdr3_aa: CRWGRITYEQYF

d_call: .
j_call: TRBJ2-7
v_call: TRBV18
clone_size: .
cdr3_nt: TGTGCCAGCTCTAATCAACAGGGCTACGAGCAGTACTTC
cdr3_aa: CASSNQQGYEQYF

d_call: TRBD1
j_call: TRBJ1-5
v_call: TRBV10-3
clone_size: few
cdr3_nt: TGTGCCATCAGTGGCGGGACAGGGGAGCAGCCCCAGCATTTT
cdr3_aa: CAISGGTGEQPQHF

d_call: TRBD2
j_call: TRBJ2-1
v_call: TRBV28
clone_size: .
cdr3_nt: TGTGCCAGCAGTTTAAGGACTAGCGGGAGAAATGAGCAGTTCTTC
cdr3_aa: CASSLRTSGRNEQFF

d_call: .
j_call: TRBJ2-3
v_call: TRBV28
clone_size: .
cdr3_nt: TGTGCCAGCACGCCCGAAACGCGGGCCACAGATACGCAGTATTTT
cdr3_aa: CASTPETRATDTQYF

d_call: .
j_call: TRBJ2-7
v_call: TRBV7-6
clone_size: once
cdr3_nt: TGTGCCAGCAGCCCTACCCAGGGTTTATACGAGCAGTACTTC
cdr3_aa: CASSPTQGLYEQYF

d_call: TRBD1
j_call: TRBJ1-2
v_call: TRBV18
clone_size: .
cdr3_nt: TGTGCCAGCTCACCGCGGGGACAGGGTCGTGTCTATGGCTACACCTTC
cdr3_aa: CASSPRGQGRVYGYTF

d_call: TRBD1
j_call: TRBJ1-4
v_call: TRBV19
clone_size: .
cdr3_nt: TGTGCCAGTAGTTGGACAGGTTTTGAAAAACTGTTTTTT
cdr3_aa: CASSWTGFEKLFF

d_call: TRBD1
j_call: TRBJ1-2
v_call: TRBV28
clone_size: .
cdr3_nt: TGTGCCAGTGGACAGGCTGCTAACTATGGCTACACCTTC
cdr3_aa: CASGQAANYGYTF

d_call: TRBD2
j_call: TRBJ2-3
v_call: TRBV4-3
clone_size: few
cdr3_nt: TGCGCCAGCAGCCAAGATTCACGAGCGGGAGTGAAGACAGATACGCAGTATTTT
cdr3_aa: CASSQDSRAGVKTDTQYF

d_call: .
j_call: TRBJ1-3
v_call: TRBV9
clone_size: few
cdr3_nt: TGTGCCAGCAGCGTAATGGCGGTATCTGGAAACACCATATATTTT
cdr3_aa: CASSVMAVSGNTIYF

d_call: TRBD1
j_call: TRBJ1-2
v_call: TRBV6-5
clone_size: once
cdr3_nt: TGTGCCAGCAGCATGGGACAGAACTATGGCTACACCTTC
cdr3_aa: CASSMGQNYGYTF

d_call: .
j_call: TRBJ1-2
v_call: TRBV7-9
clone_size: .
cdr3_nt: TGTGCCGGTGAGAGTGATAACTATGGCTACACCTTC
cdr3_aa: CAGESDNYGYTF

d_call: .
j_call: TRBJ1-2
v_call: TRBV2
clone_size: .
cdr3_nt: TGTGCCAGCAGTGGACTTGCGAGGAACTATGGCTACACCTTC
cdr3_aa: CASSGLARNYGYTF

d_call: TRBD1
j_call: TRBJ1-5
v_call: TRBV29-1
clone_size: .
cdr3_nt: TGCAGCGTTAGGACAGGTTATCAGCCCCAGCATTTT
cdr3_aa: CSVRTGYQPQHF

d_call: .
j_call: TRBJ1-3
v_call: TRBV28
clone_size: .
cdr3_nt: TGTGCCAGCACACCCGGGACACCAAACTCTGGAAACACCATATATTTT
cdr3_aa: CASTPGTPNSGNTIYF

d_call: .
j_call: TRBJ2-1
v_call: TRBV11-2
clone_size: .
cdr3_nt: TGTGCCAGCAGCTTTGGTGGGACTTTTTACAATGAGCAGTTCTTC
cdr3_aa: CASSFGGTFYNEQFF

d_call: TRBD1
j_call: TRBJ2-7
v_call: TRBV29-1
clone_size: .
cdr3_nt: TGCAGCGTTGAAAGGGGGGGACAGGGTAACGAGCAGTACTTC
cdr3_aa: CSVERGGQGNEQYF

d_call: TRBD1
j_call: TRBJ2-7
v_call: TRBV25-1
clone_size: .
cdr3_nt: TGTGCCAGCAGTGCGGGACAGTCCAGCTCCTACGAGCAGTACTTC
cdr3_aa: CASSAGQSSSYEQYF

d_call: .
j_call: TRBJ1-6
v_call: TRBV13
clone_size: once
cdr3_nt: TGTGCCAGCAGCCCCGGGAAGGGCATCAATTCACCCCTCCACTTT
cdr3_aa: CASSPGKGINSPLHF

d_call: .
j_call: TRBJ2-7
v_call: TRBV28
clone_size: .
cdr3_nt: TGTGCCAGCAGTTTGTGGGCCCTCTACGAGCAGTACTTC
cdr3_aa: CASSLWALYEQYF

d_call: TRBD1
j_call: TRBJ1-4
v_call: TRBV7-2
clone_size: .
cdr3_nt: TGTGCCAGCAGCTCAGGGGGCAGGACCAGGGCTGAAAAACTGTTTTTT
cdr3_aa: CASSSGGRTRAEKLFF

d_call: TRBD2
j_call: TRBJ2-7
v_call: TRBV7-8
clone_size: .
cdr3_nt: TGTGCCAGCAGGGACGGGAGGGCCTACGAGCAGTACTTC
cdr3_aa: CASRDGRAYEQYF

d_call: TRBD2
j_call: TRBJ2-2
v_call: TRBV10-3
clone_size: .
cdr3_nt: TGTGCCATCAGTACAGCTAGCGGGAGTAACACCGGGGAGCTGTTTTTT
cdr3_aa: CAISTASGSNTGELFF

d_call: .
j_call: TRBJ1-2
v_call: TRBV2
clone_size: few
cdr3_nt: TGTGCCAGCACAATCGGGTCCCACTATGGCTACACCTTC
cdr3_aa: CASTIGSHYGYTF

d_call: .
j_call: TRBJ1-2
v_call: TRBV30
clone_size: few
cdr3_nt: TGTGCCTGGAGGGGAGGGGACTATGGCTACACCTTC
cdr3_aa: CAWRGGDYGYTF

d_call: .
j_call: TRBJ2-1
v_call: TRBV29-1
clone_size: .
cdr3_nt: TGCAGCGTCGACCGGCCTCGGGATGAGCAGTTCTTC
cdr3_aa: CSVDRPRDEQFF

d_call: .
j_call: TRBJ2-2
v_call: TRBV7-9
clone_size: .
cdr3_nt: TGTGCCAGCAGCCCGGACTGGTTAGGGACCGGGGAGCTGTTTTTT
cdr3_aa: CASSPDWLGTGELFF

d_call: TRBD2
j_call: TRBJ2-6
v_call: TRBV19
clone_size: .
cdr3_nt: TGTGCCAGTAGTATAGAACTAGCGGGGTCTGGGGCCAACGTCCTGACTTTC
cdr3_aa: CASSIELAGSGANVLTF

d_call: .
j_call: TRBJ1-1
v_call: TRBV29-1
clone_size: .
cdr3_nt: TGCAGCGTTGCCCTCAGAGAAGCTTTCTTT
cdr3_aa: CSVALREAFF

d_call: .
j_call: TRBJ1-2
v_call: TRBV28
clone_size: .
cdr3_nt: TGTGCCAGCAGTTTCGGAGGGGTCCCCTCCAACTATGGCTACACCTTC
cdr3_aa: CASSFGGVPSNYGYTF

d_call: TRBD1
j_call: TRBJ1-4
v_call: TRBV13
clone_size: few
cdr3_nt: TGTGCCAGCAGACCCAGATACCGATATAGGACAGGGGAGGAAGAAAAACTGTTTTTT
cdr3_aa: CASRPRYRYRTGEEEKLFF

d_call: .
j_call: TRBJ2-2
v_call: TRBV5-6
clone_size: few
cdr3_nt: TGTGCCAGCAGCCCTACTAGTCCCACGAACACCGGGGAGCTGTTTTTT
cdr3_aa: CASSPTSPTNTGELFF

d_call: TRBD1
j_call: TRBJ1-1
v_call: TRBV6-1
clone_size: .
cdr3_nt: TGTGCCAGCAGCCGTCGACAGGGCAACACTGAAGCTTTCTTT
cdr3_aa: CASSRRQGNTEAFF

d_call: .
j_call: TRBJ1-3
v_call: TRBV28
clone_size: .
cdr3_nt: TGTGCCGGAGGAGGCGGGTACTCTGGAAACACCATATATTTT
cdr3_aa: CAGGGGYSGNTIYF

d_call: .
j_call: TRBJ2-6
v_call: TRBV6-5
clone_size: .
cdr3_nt: TGTGCCAGCAGTTACCCCGGGACTGGGGCCAACGTCCTGACTTTC
cdr3_aa: CASSYPGTGANVLTF

d_call: TRBD1
j_call: TRBJ2-7
v_call: TRBV6-6
clone_size: .
cdr3_nt: TGTGCCAGCAGCCAACACCCCGGACAGGGGGCATACGAGCAGTACTTC
cdr3_aa: CASSQHPGQGAYEQYF

d_call: .
j_call: TRBJ2-7
v_call: TRBV7-2
clone_size: .
cdr3_nt: TGTGCCAGCAGCCCACGAGCGGACTCCCATTTGCTCTACGAGCAGTACTTC
cdr3_aa: CASSPRADSHLLYEQYF

d_call: TRBD1
j_call: TRBJ2-7
v_call: TRBV30
clone_size: .
cdr3_nt: TGTGCCTGGAGTGCGAGGGGGCTCGAGCAGTACTTC
cdr3_aa: CAWSARGLEQYF

d_call: TRBD1
j_call: TRBJ2-1
v_call: TRBV28
clone_size: .
cdr3_nt: TGTGCCAGCAGTTTATGGTCGGCAGGGGGCGAAAATGAGCAGTTCTTC
cdr3_aa: CASSLWSAGGENEQFF

d_call: TRBD1
j_call: TRBJ2-7
v_call: TRBV5-6
clone_size: .
cdr3_nt: TGTGCCAGCAGTTCGTTGGACAGGGAATACGAGCAGTACTTC
cdr3_aa: CASSSLDREYEQYF

d_call: .
j_call: TRBJ1-4
v_call: TRBV5-6
clone_size: .
cdr3_nt: TGTGCCGGCAGCCCAGGGTGGGGTAATGAAAAACTGTTTTTT
cdr3_aa: CAGSPGWGNEKLFF

d_call: .
j_call: TRBJ1-1
v_call: TRBV18
clone_size: .
cdr3_nt: TGTGCCAGCTCACCGGACAGACAGAACACTGAAGCTTTCTTT
cdr3_aa: CASSPDRQNTEAFF

d_call: .
j_call: TRBJ1-1
v_call: TRBV7-9
clone_size: .
cdr3_nt: TGTTCCAGCAGCTTAGGGAGGACTGAAGCTTTCTTT
cdr3_aa: CSSSLGRTEAFF